The rows below give T cell receptor beta chains drawn from one sample of a study of T cell changes during pregnancy in multiple sclerosis. Method: immunoSEQ multiplex PCR; TCRdb's copy keeps in-frame clones and lacks some. The sample includes roughly 35,000 clones, around 90% of them seen just once. Sample: CD4+ T cells from peripheral blood mononuclear cells, taken before pregnancy. The receptors shown here come from a female donor with multiple sclerosis, enrolled in a pregnancy study. The CDR3 runs from the conserved cysteine through the conserved F or W. Each record gives: J gene, clone size, D gene, V gene, CDR3 protein, CDR3 DNA. A D gene is named only where the DNA matches it firmly. Where a row states a size, it is once, few, many or the class of an expanded clone; other rows omit it.

TRBJ2-7 NA TRBD1 TRBV9 CASSPQLRQGNHEQYF TGTGCCAGCAGCCCCCAACTAAGACAGGGTAATCACGAGCAGTACTTC
TRBJ1-2 few NA TRBV5-5 CASSLDRDGYTF TGTGCCAGCAGCTTGGACAGGGACGGCTACACCTTC
TRBJ2-7 NA TRBD2 TRBV4-1 CASSQLVAGDYEQYF TGCGCCAGCAGCCAACTCGTAGCGGGAGACTACGAGCAGTACTTC
TRBJ2-2 NA TRBD2 TRBV6-6 CASGLVNTGELFF TGTGCCAGCGGACTAGTGAACACCGGGGAGCTGTTTTTT
TRBJ2-7 NA NA TRBV5-1 CASSPGGDGSYEQYF TGCGCCAGCAGCCCGGGGGGCGACGGAAGCTACGAGCAGTACTTC
TRBJ1-3 few TRBD1 TRBV5-4 CASSDPQGAGNTIYF TGTGCCAGCAGCGACCCCCAGGGGGCTGGAAACACCATATATTTT
TRBJ2-7 NA NA TRBV6-5 CASSYLPSGSSYEQYF TGTGCCAGCAGTTACCTCCCATCGGGAAGCTCCTACGAGCAGTACTTC
TRBJ1-2 NA TRBD1 TRBV7-8 CASRPGTGGGYGYTF TGTGCCAGCAGACCGGGGACAGGGGGGGGGTATGGCTACACCTTC
TRBJ1-1 NA NA TRBV5-1 CASSLSDSEAFF TGCGCCAGCAGCTTGTCGGACTCTGAAGCTTTCTTT
TRBJ1-2 once NA TRBV4-3 CASSQDGLRGSGYTF TGCGCCAGCAGCCAAGATGGTCTCAGGGGCTCTGGCTACACCTTC
TRBJ1-3 NA NA TRBV30 CAWRVGSSGNTIYF TGTGCCTGGAGGGTCGGGAGCTCTGGAAACACCATATATTTT
TRBJ2-1 NA TRBD2 TRBV7-2 CASSRLILAGAEQFF TGTGCCAGCAGTCGCCTAATACTAGCGGGAGCGGAGCAGTTCTTC
TRBJ1-2 NA NA TRBV7-9 CASSPQSGYGYTF TGTGCCAGCAGCCCTCAGTCTGGCTATGGCTACACCTTC
TRBJ2-1 NA TRBD2 TRBV7-9 CASSLGLAGRDEQFF TGTGCCAGCAGCTTAGGGCTAGCGGGACGCGATGAGCAGTTCTTC
TRBJ1-4 NA NA TRBV4-1 CASSQDPQGVNEKLFF TGCGCCAGCAGCCAAGATCCACAGGGAGTAAATGAAAAACTGTTTTTT